One T cell receptor beta chain is described in this entry. Aged about 6 to 95, donors were systemically healthy Caucasians from Russia. The second PCR ran roughly 7 to 12 cycles with a sample-barcoded 5' primer and J-beta primers. TCRdb redid the calling of the 5' RACE reads with MiXCR, one entry per CDR3 protein. The data hold fewer than 2 million distinct CDR3 sequences, with about two fifths observed a single time. This sample stems from a study of blood T cells in healthy people across ages. The overall study: Template switching captured about one barcoded beta molecule per two T cells.

V was clipped by 7 bases and J by 5 bases, with 17 bases between them. CDR1 and CDR2 (germline): SQVTM, ANQGSEA. The CDR3 totals 13 residues. The chain couples TRBV29-1 to TRBJ2-5; D tentatively reads TRBD1 or TRBD2 (6 bases each). The sample consisted of blood. This clonotype was sampled from a human donor in good health. CDR3 sequence: CSAIRQGRETQYF. The CDR3 DNA follows: TGCAGCGCCATCAGGCAGGGGAGGGAGACCCAGTACTTC.